The rows below give T cell receptor beta chains drawn from one sample of a study of CD8+CD57+ T cells in acquired aplastic anemia. TCRdb passed the reads through MiXCR, listing each CDR3 protein once. The repertoire holds under 200,000 distinct CDR3 sequences, with around 48% as singletons. The sequencing input was sorted CD4+, CD8+, or CD8+CD57+ T cells (not recorded which) from PBMCs. These receptors came from a human donor with aplastic anemia. Both conserved end residues are part of each CDR3. D genes are given only for firm matches. Expanded clones get a size class; other rows say once, few or many, or leave the size out.

15 TRBJ2-3 . TRBD2 TRBV19 CASSWSSGSTDTQYF TGTGCCAGTAGTTGGTCTAGCGGAAGCACAGATACGCAGTATTTT
15 TRBJ2-7 many TRBD2 TRBV7-2 CASSLATSGYYEQYF TGTGCCAGCAGCTTAGCGACTAGCGGGTACTACGAGCAGTACTTC
15 TRBJ2-5 few . TRBV27 CASSGTVMNEETQYF TGTGCCAGCAGTGGGACGGTTATGAACGAAGAGACCCAGTACTTC
15 TRBJ1-2 . . TRBV7-9 CATTSGGVGGYGYTF TGTGCCACAACCTCCGGAGGGGTTGGAGGCTATGGCTACACCTTC
14 TRBJ1-2 . . TRBV28 CASSLVGPNYGYTF TGTGCCAGCAGTTTAGTGGGACCTAACTATGGCTACACCTTC
14 TRBJ1-4 . . TRBV6-1 CASTRTASNEKLFF TGTGCCAGCACCAGGACAGCGTCTAATGAAAAACTGTTTTTT
15 TRBJ1-1 . . TRBV4-1 CASSQAYRVNTEAFF TGCGCCAGCAGCCAAGCCTACAGGGTGAACACTGAAGCTTTCTTT
17 TRBJ2-7 . TRBD2 TRBV10-2 CASSESLAGGPKYEQYF TGCGCCAGCAGTGAGAGTCTAGCGGGAGGGCCTAAGTACGAGCAGTACTTC
15 TRBJ1-5 . . TRBV27 CASRTSGQIDQPQHF TGTGCCAGCAGAACCTCCGGGCAAATAGATCAGCCCCAGCATTTT
16 TRBJ1-2 many . TRBV7-8 CASSLIARPLDYGYTF TGTGCCAGCAGCTTAATCGCCCGACCTCTGGACTATGGCTACACCTTC
14 TRBJ2-7 many TRBD2 TRBV11-2 CASSSLAGRYEQYF TGTGCCAGCAGCTCGCTAGCGGGGCGCTACGAGCAGTACTTC
15 TRBJ1-1 many . TRBV5-4 CASSLAGGRDTEAFF TGTGCCAGCAGCTTGGCCGGGGGACGGGACACTGAAGCTTTCTTT
15 TRBJ1-1 many . TRBV6-1 CASSESDRPGAEAFF TGTGCCAGCAGTGAATCTGACAGGCCCGGCGCTGAAGCTTTCTTT
15 TRBJ2-2 . TRBD2 TRBV5-1 CASSLGLAGVGELFF TGCGCCAGCAGCTTGGGGCTAGCGGGAGTCGGGGAGCTGTTTTTT
13 TRBJ2-7 few . TRBV20-1 CSAQGDRSREQYF TGCAGTGCCCAAGGAGACAGGTCCCGCGAGCAGTACTTC
16 TRBJ2-1 many TRBD2 TRBV6-1 CASSEPGAGRFNEQFF TGTGCCAGCAGTGAACCGGGAGCGGGAAGATTCAATGAGCAGTTCTTC
14 TRBJ2-7 . . TRBV7-8 CASSLGGLTYEQYF TGTGCCAGCAGCTTAGGAGGTCTAACCTACGAGCAGTACTTC
18 TRBJ2-7 . . TRBV10-3 CVTASNAPTGVASYEQYF TGTGTCACCGCTTCGAACGCTCCCACCGGGGTTGCGTCCTACGAGCAGTACTTC
16 TRBJ2-5 many . TRBV5-4 CASSLVGLRYQETQYF TGTGCCAGCAGCTTGGTTGGGTTAAGGTACCAAGAGACCCAGTACTTC
13 TRBJ1-5 few . TRBV19 CASASGWGAHQHF TGTGCCAGCGCGTCCGGATGGGGTGCGCACCAGCATTTT
12 TRBJ1-1 few TRBD1 TRBV10-3 CAHQDRETEAFF TGTGCCCACCAGGACAGGGAGACTGAAGCTTTCTTT
14 TRBJ2-5 . . TRBV9 CASSVAGIGETQYF TGTGCCAGCAGCGTAGCCGGGATCGGGGAGACCCAGTACTTC
14 TRBJ2-3 many . TRBV7-8 CASRPDPSELAQYF TGTGCCAGCAGGCCGGACCCTAGCGAGTTGGCGCAGTATTTT
15 TRBJ2-5 . TRBD2 TRBV6-1 CASIRTSGGEETQYF TGTGCCAGCATCCGGACTAGCGGGGGTGAAGAGACCCAGTACTTC
16 TRBJ2-2 . TRBD2 TRBV7-8 CASSLIAGGYTGELFF TGTGCCAGCAGCTTAATAGCGGGAGGTTACACCGGGGAGCTGTTTTTT
15 TRBJ2-7 many . TRBV25-1 CASSDSAGEIGEQYF TGTGCCAGCAGTGATTCGGCAGGGGAAATCGGCGAGCAGTACTTC
13 TRBJ1-2 few . TRBV29-1 CSVLHGTNYGYTF TGCAGCGTTCTCCACGGTACTAACTATGGCTACACCTTC
15 TRBJ2-1 . . TRBV29-1 CSSFRGGGSYNEQFF TGCAGCAGTTTTCGAGGGGGAGGGAGTTACAATGAGCAGTTCTTC
13 TRBJ2-5 few . TRBV7-8 CASSLVPGQTQYF TGTGCCAGCAGCTTAGTTCCGGGCCAGACCCAGTACTTC
16 TRBJ1-2 once . TRBV4-1 CASSQDNRGRGYGYTF TGCGCCAGCAGCCAAGATAACCGGGGGCGCGGCTATGGCTACACCTTC
9 TRBJ2-5 few . TRBV2 CASSLAQYF TGTGCCAGCAGTCTAGCCCAGTACTTC
15 TRBJ2-3 few . TRBV10-3 CAISDLGGYTDTQYF TGTGCCATCAGTGATTTGGGGGGTTACACAGATACGCAGTATTTT